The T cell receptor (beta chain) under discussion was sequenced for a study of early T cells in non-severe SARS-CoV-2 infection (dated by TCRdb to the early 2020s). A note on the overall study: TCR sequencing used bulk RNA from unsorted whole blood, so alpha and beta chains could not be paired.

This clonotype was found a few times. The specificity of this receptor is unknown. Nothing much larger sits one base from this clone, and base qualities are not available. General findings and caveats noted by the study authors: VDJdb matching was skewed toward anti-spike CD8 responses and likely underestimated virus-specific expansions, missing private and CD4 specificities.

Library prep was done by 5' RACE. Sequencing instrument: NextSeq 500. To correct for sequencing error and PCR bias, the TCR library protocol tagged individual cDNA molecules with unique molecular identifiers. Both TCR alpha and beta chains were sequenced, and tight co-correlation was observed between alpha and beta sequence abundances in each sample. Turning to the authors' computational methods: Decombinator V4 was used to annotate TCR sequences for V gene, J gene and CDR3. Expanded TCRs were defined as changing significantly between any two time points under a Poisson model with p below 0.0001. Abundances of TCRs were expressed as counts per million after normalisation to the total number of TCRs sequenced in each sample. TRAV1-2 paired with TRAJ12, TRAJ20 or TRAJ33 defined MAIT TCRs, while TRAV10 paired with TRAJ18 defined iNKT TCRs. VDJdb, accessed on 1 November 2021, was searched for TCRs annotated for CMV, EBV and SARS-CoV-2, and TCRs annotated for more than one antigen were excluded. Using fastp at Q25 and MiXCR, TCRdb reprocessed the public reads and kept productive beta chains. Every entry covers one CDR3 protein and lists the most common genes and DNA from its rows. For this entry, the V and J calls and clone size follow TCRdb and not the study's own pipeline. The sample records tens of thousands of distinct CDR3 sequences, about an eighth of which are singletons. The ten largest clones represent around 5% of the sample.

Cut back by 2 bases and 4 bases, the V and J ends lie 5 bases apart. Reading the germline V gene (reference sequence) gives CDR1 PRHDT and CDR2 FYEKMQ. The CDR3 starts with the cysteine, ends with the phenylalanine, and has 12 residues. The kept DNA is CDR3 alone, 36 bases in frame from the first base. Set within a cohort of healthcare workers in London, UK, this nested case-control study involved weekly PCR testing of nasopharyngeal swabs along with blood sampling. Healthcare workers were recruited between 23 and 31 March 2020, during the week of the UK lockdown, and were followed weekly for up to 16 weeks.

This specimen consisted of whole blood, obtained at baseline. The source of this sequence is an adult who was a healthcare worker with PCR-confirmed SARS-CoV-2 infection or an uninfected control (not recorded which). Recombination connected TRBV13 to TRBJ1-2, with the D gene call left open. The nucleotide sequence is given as TGTGCCAGCAGCTTACAGGCCTATGGCTACACCTTC. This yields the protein CASSLQAYGYTF. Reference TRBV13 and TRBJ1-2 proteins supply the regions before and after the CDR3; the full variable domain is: AAGVIQSPRHLIKEKRETATLKCYPIPRHDTVYWYQQGPGQDPQFLISFYEKMQSDKGSIPDRFSAQQFSDYHSELNMSSLELGDSALYFCASSLQAYGYTFGSGTRLTVV.